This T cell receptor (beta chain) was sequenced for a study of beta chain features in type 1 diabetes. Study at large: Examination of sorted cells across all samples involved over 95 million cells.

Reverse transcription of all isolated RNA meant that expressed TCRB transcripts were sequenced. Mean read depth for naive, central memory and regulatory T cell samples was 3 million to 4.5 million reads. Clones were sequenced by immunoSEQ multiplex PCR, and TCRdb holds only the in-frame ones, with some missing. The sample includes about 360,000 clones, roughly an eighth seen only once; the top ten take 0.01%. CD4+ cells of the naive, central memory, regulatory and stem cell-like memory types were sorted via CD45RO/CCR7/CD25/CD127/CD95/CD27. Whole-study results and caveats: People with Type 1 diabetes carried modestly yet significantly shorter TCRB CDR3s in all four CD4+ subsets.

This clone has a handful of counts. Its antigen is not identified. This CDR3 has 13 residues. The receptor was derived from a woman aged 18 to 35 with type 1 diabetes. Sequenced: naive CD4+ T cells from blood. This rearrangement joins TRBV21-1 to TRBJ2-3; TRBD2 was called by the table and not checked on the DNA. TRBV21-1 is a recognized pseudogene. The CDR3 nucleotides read TGTGCCAGCAGCAAACGAGGGCGGGGTACGCAGTATTTT. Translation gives CASSKRGRGTQYF.